This T cell receptor (beta chain) was identified in a study of Ad26.COV2.S vaccination and SARS-CoV-2 variants. Overall study results and limits: Comparability of non-spike TCR breadth was observed across vaccine and placebo recipients.

With regard to this clone: Its antigen is unidentified.

The method was immunoSEQ multiplex PCR; TCRdb's version includes in-frame clones alone and lacks a portion of them. This table has approximately 400,000 clones, roughly 94% appearing once. V was clipped by 3 bases and J by 1 base, with 12 bases between them. Germline CDR1 SGHDT, CDR2 YYEEEE. This CDR3 region has 15 residues. The genes are TRBV5-6 and TRBJ2-3, with D unresolved. This receptor was obtained from a human donor who had recovered from COVID-19. The sample in question was peripheral blood, obtained after recovery from COVID-19. The CDR3 DNA reads TGTGCCAGCAGCTCAATTCCAAAAGGCACAGATACGCAGTATTTT. It is translated as CASSSIPKGTDTQYF.